Given below is one TCR beta chain in context. Its target is not known. Profiled with immunoSEQ multiplex PCR; TCRdb holds only in-frame clones, not every one. Among 8,500 to 9,500 clones listed, roughly 80% were seen once. This sample was taken from a study of tumor-infiltrating lymphocytes in localized non-small cell lung cancer. General observations from the study: Only some patients had TCR sequencing, depending on available tissue. TCRbeta sequencing showed higher T cell infiltration in tumors than uninvolved lung.

The V end was cut by 5 bases, the J end by 1 base, with 14 bases between. CDR1 and CDR2 (germline): SGHTA, FQGTGA. CDR3 size: 16 residues. This chain connects TRBV7-3 to TRBJ2-2, with D possibly matching TRBD1 (5 bases). The receptor was derived from a human donor with non-small cell lung cancer. The material sequenced was uninvolved lung tissue not adjacent to the tumor. The DNA of the CDR3 is TGTGCCAGCAGCCGCTTCGCCGGACAGAACACCGGGGAGCTGTTTTTT. Residues: CASSRFAGQNTGELFF.